One sample yielded the 7 T cell receptor beta chains listed below, sequenced in a study of cytomegalovirus exposure and HLA in healthy donors. Vbeta (60) and Jbeta (13) primers were used in the PCR. The protocol was immunoSEQ multiplex PCR, while the TCRdb copy is restricted to in-frame clones and leaves out a portion. The profile covers approximately 150,000 clones, with 75% to 90% appearing a single time and around 7% taken by the ten largest. The specimen sequenced was PBMCs. The origin of the receptors is a man aged 25 to 40 in good health and CMV-seropositive.

This sequence joins TRBV7-8 and TRBJ1-1; D possibly corresponds to TRBD1 (6 bases). The CDR3 covers 15 residues. V lost 5 bases and J lost 0, with 13 bases in between. CDR1 is SGHVS, CDR2 FQNEAQ, per germline. The CDR3 region is CASSPTGPMNTEAFF. In nucleotides, the CDR3 is TGTGCCAGCAGCCCGACAGGACCCATGAACACTGAAGCTTTCTTT. The entire variable domain, with the rest obtained from reference TRBV7-8 and TRBJ1-1, is as follows: GAGVSQSPRYKVAKRGQDVALRCDPISGHVSLFWYQQALGQGPEFLTYFQNEAQLDKSGLPSDRFFAERPEGSVSTLKIQRTQQEDSAVYLCASSPTGPMNTEAFFGQGTRLTVV.

The rearrangement uses TRBV7-3 and TRBJ1-3; weak D call: TRBD1 (6 bases). This CDR3 contains 14 residues. The germline V gene encodes CDR1 SGHTA and CDR2 FQGTGA. V was clipped by 2 bases and J by 2 bases, with 7 bases between them. This CDR3 reads CASSLAGAGNTIYF. In DNA form, the CDR3 reads TGTGCCAGCAGCTTAGCAGGGGCTGGAAACACCATATATTTT.

V gene TRBV7-3 combines with J gene TRBJ1-2; D perhaps matches TRBD1 (6 bases). Trimming stripped 2 bases from V and 7 bases from J, with 11 bases between. Germline V lookup: CDR1 SGHTA, CDR2 FQGTGA. This CDR3 spans 13 amino acids. The chain's CDR3 is CASSLEGQGGYTF. For the CDR3, the DNA is TGTGCCAGCAGCTTAGAGGGACAAGGTGGCTACACCTTC.

This chain joins TRBV5-6 and TRBJ1-1; possibly TRBD1 for D (6 bases). Germline CDR1 is SGHDT and CDR2 is YYEEEE. V lost 0 bases, J lost 1 base, and 13 bases lay in between. The CDR3 consists of 16 residues. CDR3 residues: CASSLVGGGGNTEAFF. The CDR3 nucleotides read TGTGCCAGCAGCTTGGTGGGGGGCGGGGGGAACACTGAAGCTTTCTTT.

The chain is built from TRBV4-1 and TRBJ2-7, with D hard to call. Per the germline V gene, CDR1 is MGHRA and CDR2 is YSYEKL. The CDR3 consists of 14 residues. The germline V and J ends were trimmed by 0 bases and 2 bases, with 8 bases remaining between them. CDR3 DNA sequence: TGCGCCAGCAGCCAAGATCCTCTTACCTACGAGCAGTACTTC. Residues: CASSQDPLTYEQYF.

The rearrangement uses TRBV4-1 and TRBJ2-2; 11 bases match TRBD2. Trimming at V came to 2 bases and at J to 0 bases, leaving 5 bases not matched to a gene. This CDR3 comprises 18 residues. Germline V gene sequence: CDR1 MGHRA, CDR2 YSYEKL. The CDR3 nucleotides read TGCGCCAGCAGCCAACAGCTAGCGGGAGGCGCGAACACCGGGGAGCTGTTTTTT. It is translated as CASSQQLAGGANTGELFF.

This clone was counted between two and nine times. The chain joins TRBV28 to TRBJ1-5; 7 nucleotides align to TRBD1. V dropped 5 bases and J dropped 2; count of bases not matched to a gene: 3. This CDR3 has 14 residues. The V gene's germline CDR1 is MDHEN and CDR2 SYDVKM. The CDR3 nucleotides read TGTGCCAGCAGTGAAACAGGGGGCAATCAGCCCCAGCATTTT. This encodes CASSETGGNQPQHF.